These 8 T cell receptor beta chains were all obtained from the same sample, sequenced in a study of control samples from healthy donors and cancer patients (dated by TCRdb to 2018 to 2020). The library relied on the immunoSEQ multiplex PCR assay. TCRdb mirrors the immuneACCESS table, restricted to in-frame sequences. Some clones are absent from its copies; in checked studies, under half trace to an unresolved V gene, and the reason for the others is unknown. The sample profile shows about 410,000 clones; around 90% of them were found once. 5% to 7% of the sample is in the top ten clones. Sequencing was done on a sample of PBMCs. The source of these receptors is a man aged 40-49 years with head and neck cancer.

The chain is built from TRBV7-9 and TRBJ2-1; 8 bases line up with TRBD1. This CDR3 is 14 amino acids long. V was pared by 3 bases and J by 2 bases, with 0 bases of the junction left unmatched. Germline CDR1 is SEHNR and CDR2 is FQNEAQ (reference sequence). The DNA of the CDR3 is TGTGCCAGCAGCTTGGGACAGGCCTACAATGAGCAGTTCTTC. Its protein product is CASSLGQAYNEQFF.

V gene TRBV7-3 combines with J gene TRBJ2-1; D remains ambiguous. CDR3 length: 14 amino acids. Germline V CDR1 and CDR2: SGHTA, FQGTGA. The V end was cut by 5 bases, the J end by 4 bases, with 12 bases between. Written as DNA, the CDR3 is TGTGCCAGCAGCGGGTCGACGGCGTACAATGAGCAGTTCTTC. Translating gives CASSGSTAYNEQFF.

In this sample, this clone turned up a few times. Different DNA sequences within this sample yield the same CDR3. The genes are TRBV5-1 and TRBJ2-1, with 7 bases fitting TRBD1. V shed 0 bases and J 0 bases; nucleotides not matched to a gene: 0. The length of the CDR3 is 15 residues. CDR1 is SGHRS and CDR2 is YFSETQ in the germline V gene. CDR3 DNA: TGCGCCAGCAGCTTGGGACAGGGCTCCTACAATGAGCAGTTCTTC. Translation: CASSLGQGSYNEQFF.

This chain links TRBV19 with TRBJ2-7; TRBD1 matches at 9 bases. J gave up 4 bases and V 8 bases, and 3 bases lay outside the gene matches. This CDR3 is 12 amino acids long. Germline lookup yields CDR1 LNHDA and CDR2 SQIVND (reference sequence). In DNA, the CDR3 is TGTGCCAGTGCTGGGACAGGGTACGAGCAGTACTTC. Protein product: CASAGTGYEQYF.

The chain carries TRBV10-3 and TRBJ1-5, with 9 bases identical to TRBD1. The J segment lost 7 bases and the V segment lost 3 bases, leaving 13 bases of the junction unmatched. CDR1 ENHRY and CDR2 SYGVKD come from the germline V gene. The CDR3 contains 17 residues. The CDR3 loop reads CAISESGTGTGGQPQHF. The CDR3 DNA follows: TGTGCCATCAGTGAATCCGGGACAGGGACAGGAGGACAGCCCCAGCATTTT.

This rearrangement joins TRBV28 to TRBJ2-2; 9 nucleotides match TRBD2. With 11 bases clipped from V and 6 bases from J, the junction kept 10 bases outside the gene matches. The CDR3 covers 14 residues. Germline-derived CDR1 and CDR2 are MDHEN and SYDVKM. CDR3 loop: CASAFTSGPGELFF. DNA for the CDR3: TGTGCCTCGGCCTTTACTAGCGGGCCCGGGGAGCTGTTTTTT.

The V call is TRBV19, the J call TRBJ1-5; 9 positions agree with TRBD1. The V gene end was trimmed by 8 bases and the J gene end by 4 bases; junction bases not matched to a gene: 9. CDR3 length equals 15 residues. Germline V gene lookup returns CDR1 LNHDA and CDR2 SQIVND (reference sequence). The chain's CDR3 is CASQTGGLQNQPQHF. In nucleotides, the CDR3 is TGTGCCAGTCAAACAGGGGGCCTACAGAATCAGCCCCAGCATTTT.

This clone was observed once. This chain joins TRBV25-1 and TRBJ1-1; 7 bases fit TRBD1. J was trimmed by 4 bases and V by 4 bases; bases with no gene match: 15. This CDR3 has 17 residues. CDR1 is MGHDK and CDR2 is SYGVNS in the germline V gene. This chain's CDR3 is CASSGPGGGRGGTEAFF. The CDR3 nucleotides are TGTGCCAGCAGTGGCCCAGGGGGAGGCAGGGGAGGCACTGAAGCTTTCTTT.